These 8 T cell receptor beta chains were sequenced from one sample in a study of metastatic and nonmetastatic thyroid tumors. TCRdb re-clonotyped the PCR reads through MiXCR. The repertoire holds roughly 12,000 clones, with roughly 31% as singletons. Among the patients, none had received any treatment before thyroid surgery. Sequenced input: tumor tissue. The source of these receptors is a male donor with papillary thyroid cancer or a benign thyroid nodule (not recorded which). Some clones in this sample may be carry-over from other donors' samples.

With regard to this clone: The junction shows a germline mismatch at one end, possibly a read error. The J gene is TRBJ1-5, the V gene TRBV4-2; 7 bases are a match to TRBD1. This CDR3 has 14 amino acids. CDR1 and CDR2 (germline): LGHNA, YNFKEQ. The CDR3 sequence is CGSSDRDSHLPQHF. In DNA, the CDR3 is TGTGGCAGCAGCGACCGGGACAGCCATCTGCCCCAGCATTTT.

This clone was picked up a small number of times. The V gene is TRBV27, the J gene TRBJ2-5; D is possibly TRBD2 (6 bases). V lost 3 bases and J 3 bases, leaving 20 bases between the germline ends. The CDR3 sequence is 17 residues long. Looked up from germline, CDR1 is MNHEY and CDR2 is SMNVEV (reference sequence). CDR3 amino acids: CASSFPTIGGREETQYF. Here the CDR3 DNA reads TGTGCCAGCAGTTTCCCGACTATCGGGGGAAGGGAAGAGACCCAGTACTTC.

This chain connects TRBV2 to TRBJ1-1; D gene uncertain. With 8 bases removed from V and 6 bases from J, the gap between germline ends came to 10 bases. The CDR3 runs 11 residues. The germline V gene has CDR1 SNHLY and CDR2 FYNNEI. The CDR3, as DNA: TGTGCCAGCGCATACCGGTCTGAAGCTTTCTTT. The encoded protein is CASAYRSEAFF.

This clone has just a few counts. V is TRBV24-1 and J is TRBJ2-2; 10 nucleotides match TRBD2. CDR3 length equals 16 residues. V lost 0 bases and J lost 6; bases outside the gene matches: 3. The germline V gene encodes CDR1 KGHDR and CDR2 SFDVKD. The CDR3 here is CATSDLSSGGAGELFF. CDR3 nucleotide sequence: TGTGCCACCAGTGATTTGTCTAGCGGGGGTGCCGGGGAGCTGTTTTTT.

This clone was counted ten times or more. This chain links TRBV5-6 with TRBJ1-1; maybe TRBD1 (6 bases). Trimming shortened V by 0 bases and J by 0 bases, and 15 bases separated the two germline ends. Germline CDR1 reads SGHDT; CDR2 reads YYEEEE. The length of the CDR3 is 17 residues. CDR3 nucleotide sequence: TGTGCCAGCAGCTTGGCCGGCAGCAGGGGACTGAACACTGAAGCTTTCTTT. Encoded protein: CASSLAGSRGLNTEAFF.

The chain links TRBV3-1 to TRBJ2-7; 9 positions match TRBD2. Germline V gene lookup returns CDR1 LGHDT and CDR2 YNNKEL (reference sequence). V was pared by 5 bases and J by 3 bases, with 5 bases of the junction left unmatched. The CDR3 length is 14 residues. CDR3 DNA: TGTGCCAGCAGCTCACCTAGCGGGAACTACGAGCAGTACTTC. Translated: CASSSPSGNYEQYF.

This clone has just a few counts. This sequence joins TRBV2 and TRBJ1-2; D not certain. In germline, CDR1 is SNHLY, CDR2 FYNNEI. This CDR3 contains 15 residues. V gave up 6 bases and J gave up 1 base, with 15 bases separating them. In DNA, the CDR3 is TGTGCCAGCAGGACCGACGCCTGGGTTAACTATGGCTACACCTTC. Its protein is CASRTDAWVNYGYTF.

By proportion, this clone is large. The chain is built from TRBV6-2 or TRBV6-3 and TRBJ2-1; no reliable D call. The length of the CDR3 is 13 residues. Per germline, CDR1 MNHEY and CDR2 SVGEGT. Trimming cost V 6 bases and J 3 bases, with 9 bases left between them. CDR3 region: CASRPPVYNEQFF. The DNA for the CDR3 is TGTGCCAGCAGGCCCCCGGTCTACAATGAGCAGTTCTTC.